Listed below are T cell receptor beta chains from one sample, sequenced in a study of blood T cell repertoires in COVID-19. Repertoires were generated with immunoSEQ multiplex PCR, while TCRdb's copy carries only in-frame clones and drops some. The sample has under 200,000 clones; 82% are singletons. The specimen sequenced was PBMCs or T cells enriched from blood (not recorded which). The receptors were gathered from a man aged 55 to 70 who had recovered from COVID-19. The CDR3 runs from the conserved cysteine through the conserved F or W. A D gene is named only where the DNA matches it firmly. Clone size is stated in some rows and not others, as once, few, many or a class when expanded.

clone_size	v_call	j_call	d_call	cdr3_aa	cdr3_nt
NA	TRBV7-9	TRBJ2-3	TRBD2	CASSLGLAAMDSDTQYF	TGTGCCAGCAGCTTAGGCCTAGCGGCGATGGATTCAGATACGCAGTATTTT
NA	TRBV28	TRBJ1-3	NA	CASSLPISGNTIYF	TGTGCCAGCAGTTTACCCATCTCTGGAAACACCATATATTTT
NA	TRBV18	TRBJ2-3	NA	CASSPGATDTQYF	TGTGCCAGCTCACCAGGAGCGACAGATACGCAGTATTTT
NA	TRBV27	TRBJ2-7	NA	CASKLSGGYEQYF	TGTGCCAGCAAGTTATCCGGAGGGTACGAGCAGTACTTC
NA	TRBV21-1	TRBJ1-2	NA	CASSKEWGEWVDYGYTF	TGTGCCAGCAGCAAAGAGTGGGGGGAGTGGGTAGACTATGGCTACACCTTC
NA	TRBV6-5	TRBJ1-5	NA	CASSNVENQPQHF	TGTGCCAGCAGTAACGTGGAGAATCAGCCCCAGCATTTT
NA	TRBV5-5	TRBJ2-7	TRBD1	CASSWAGTGTSYEQYF	TGTGCCAGCAGCTGGGCCGGGACAGGCACATCCTACGAGCAGTACTTC
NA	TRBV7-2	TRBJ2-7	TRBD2	CASSPTLAGGVIYEQYF	TGTGCCAGCAGCCCGACCTTAGCGGGGGGCGTGATATACGAGCAGTACTTC
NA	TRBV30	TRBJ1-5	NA	CAWSVHRDQPQHF	TGTGCCTGGAGTGTACACAGGGATCAGCCCCAGCATTTT
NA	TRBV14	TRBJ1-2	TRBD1	CASSRNLRDREGLPYGYTF	TGTGCCAGCAGCCGGAACCTCCGGGACAGGGAAGGCTTGCCCTATGGCTACACCTTC
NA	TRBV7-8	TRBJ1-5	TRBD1	CASSLRTGVQPQHF	TGTGCCAGCAGCCTCCGGACAGGGGTGCAGCCCCAGCATTTT
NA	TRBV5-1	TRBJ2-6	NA	CASSLSDRSDSGANVLTF	TGCGCCAGCAGCCTATCGGACAGATCAGACTCTGGGGCCAACGTCCTGACTTTC
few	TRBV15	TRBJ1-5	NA	CATSRESAGNRYQPQHF	TGTGCCACCAGCAGAGAGTCGGCAGGGAATCGTTATCAGCCCCAGCATTTT
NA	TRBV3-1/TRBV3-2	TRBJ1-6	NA	CASSQRWDSPLHF	TGTGCCAGCAGCCAGAGGTGGGATTCACCCCTCCACTTT
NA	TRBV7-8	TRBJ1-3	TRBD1	CASSHLGQTVPSSGNTIYF	TGTGCCAGCAGCCACCTGGGACAGACCGTTCCCTCGTCTGGAAACACCATATATTTT
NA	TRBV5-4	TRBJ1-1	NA	CASSQMGLNTEAFF	TGTGCCAGCAGCCAGATGGGACTTAACACTGAAGCTTTCTTT
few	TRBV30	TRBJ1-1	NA	CAWSALATRVTEAFF	TGTGCCTGGAGTGCCCTCGCGACCCGGGTGACTGAAGCTTTCTTT
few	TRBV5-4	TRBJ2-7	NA	CASSLEQGSEQYF	TGTGCCAGCAGCTTGGAACAGGGTTCCGAGCAGTACTTC
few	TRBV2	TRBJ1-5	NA	CASSGGVVQPQHF	TGTGCCAGCAGTGGGGGGGTAGTACAGCCCCAGCATTTT
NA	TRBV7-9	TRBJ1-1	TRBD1	CASSRSGTGDTEAFF	TGTGCCAGCAGCCGATCCGGGACAGGGGACACTGAAGCTTTCTTT
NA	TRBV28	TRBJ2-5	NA	CASSLSPGIATQYF	TGTGCCAGCAGTCTCTCCCCAGGGATCGCGACCCAGTACTTC
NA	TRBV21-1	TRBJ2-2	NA	CASSKRSNGVPPDVGTGELFF	TGTGCCAGCAGCAAAAGGTCAAACGGGGTGCCCCCGGATGTCGGGACCGGGGAGCTGTTTTTT
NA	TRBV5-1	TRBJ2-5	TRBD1	CASSTGTGGQETQYF	TGCGCCAGTAGTACCGGGACAGGGGGCCAAGAGACCCAGTACTTC
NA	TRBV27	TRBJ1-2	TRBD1	CASSLRQGGGYTF	TGTGCCAGCAGTTTACGACAGGGAGGAGGCTACACCTTC
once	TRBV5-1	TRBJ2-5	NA	CASSLAGLAGETQYF	TGCGCCAGCAGCTTGGCCGGGCTAGCCGGGGAGACCCAGTACTTC
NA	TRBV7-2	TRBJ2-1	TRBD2	CASSLGLAGEGEQFF	TGTGCCAGCAGCTTAGGACTAGCGGGAGAGGGTGAGCAGTTCTTC
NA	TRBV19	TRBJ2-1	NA	CASSKGPGGSYNEQFF	TGTGCCAGTAGTAAAGGACCCGGGGGCTCCTACAATGAGCAGTTCTTC
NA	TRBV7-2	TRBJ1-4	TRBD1	CASSLPRQGYEKLFF	TGTGCCAGCAGCTTACCTAGACAGGGATATGAAAAACTGTTTTTT
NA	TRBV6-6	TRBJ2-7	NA	CASSSSGPYEQYF	TGTGCCAGCAGTTCCAGCGGCCCCTACGAGCAGTACTTC
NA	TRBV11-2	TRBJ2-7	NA	CASSLDHYEQYF	TGTGCCAGCAGCTTAGACCACTACGAGCAGTACTTC
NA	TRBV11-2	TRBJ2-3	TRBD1	CASRGQGTDTQYF	TGTGCCAGCAGGGGACAGGGGACAGATACGCAGTATTTT
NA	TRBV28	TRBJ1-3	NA	CASYPGLPSGNTIYF	TGTGCCAGCTACCCAGGGCTTCCCTCTGGAAACACCATATATTTT
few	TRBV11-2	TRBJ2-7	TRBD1	CASSPHGQGGDEQYF	TGTGCCAGCAGCCCTCATGGACAGGGAGGAGACGAGCAGTACTTC
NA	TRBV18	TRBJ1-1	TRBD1	CASSSTGVGEAFF	TGTGCCAGCTCATCGACAGGGGTTGGTGAAGCTTTCTTT
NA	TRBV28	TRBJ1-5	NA	CASSTQERIQPQHF	TGTGCCAGCAGTACCCAGGAAAGAATCCAGCCCCAGCATTTT
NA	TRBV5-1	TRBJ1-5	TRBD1	CASSITGASNQPQHF	TGCGCCAGCAGCATAACAGGGGCCAGCAATCAGCCCCAGCATTTT
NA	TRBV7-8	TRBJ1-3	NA	CASSGEGSRDTIYF	TGTGCCAGCAGCGGGGAGGGAAGCCGGGACACCATATATTTT
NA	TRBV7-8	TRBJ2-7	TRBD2	CASSLEGLAGIEQYF	TGTGCCAGCAGCTTAGAGGGACTAGCGGGAATCGAGCAGTACTTC
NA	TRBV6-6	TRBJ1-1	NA	CASSPQGLNTEAFF	TGTGCCAGCAGCCCACAGGGCCTGAACACTGAAGCTTTCTTT
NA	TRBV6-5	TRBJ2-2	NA	CASSYFLGRGTGELFF	TGTGCCAGCAGTTACTTCTTGGGGCGCGGCACCGGGGAGCTGTTTTTT
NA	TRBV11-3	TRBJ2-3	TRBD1	CASSRTGTGRGDTQYF	TGTGCCAGCAGCCGAACTGGGACAGGGAGGGGAGATACGCAGTATTTT